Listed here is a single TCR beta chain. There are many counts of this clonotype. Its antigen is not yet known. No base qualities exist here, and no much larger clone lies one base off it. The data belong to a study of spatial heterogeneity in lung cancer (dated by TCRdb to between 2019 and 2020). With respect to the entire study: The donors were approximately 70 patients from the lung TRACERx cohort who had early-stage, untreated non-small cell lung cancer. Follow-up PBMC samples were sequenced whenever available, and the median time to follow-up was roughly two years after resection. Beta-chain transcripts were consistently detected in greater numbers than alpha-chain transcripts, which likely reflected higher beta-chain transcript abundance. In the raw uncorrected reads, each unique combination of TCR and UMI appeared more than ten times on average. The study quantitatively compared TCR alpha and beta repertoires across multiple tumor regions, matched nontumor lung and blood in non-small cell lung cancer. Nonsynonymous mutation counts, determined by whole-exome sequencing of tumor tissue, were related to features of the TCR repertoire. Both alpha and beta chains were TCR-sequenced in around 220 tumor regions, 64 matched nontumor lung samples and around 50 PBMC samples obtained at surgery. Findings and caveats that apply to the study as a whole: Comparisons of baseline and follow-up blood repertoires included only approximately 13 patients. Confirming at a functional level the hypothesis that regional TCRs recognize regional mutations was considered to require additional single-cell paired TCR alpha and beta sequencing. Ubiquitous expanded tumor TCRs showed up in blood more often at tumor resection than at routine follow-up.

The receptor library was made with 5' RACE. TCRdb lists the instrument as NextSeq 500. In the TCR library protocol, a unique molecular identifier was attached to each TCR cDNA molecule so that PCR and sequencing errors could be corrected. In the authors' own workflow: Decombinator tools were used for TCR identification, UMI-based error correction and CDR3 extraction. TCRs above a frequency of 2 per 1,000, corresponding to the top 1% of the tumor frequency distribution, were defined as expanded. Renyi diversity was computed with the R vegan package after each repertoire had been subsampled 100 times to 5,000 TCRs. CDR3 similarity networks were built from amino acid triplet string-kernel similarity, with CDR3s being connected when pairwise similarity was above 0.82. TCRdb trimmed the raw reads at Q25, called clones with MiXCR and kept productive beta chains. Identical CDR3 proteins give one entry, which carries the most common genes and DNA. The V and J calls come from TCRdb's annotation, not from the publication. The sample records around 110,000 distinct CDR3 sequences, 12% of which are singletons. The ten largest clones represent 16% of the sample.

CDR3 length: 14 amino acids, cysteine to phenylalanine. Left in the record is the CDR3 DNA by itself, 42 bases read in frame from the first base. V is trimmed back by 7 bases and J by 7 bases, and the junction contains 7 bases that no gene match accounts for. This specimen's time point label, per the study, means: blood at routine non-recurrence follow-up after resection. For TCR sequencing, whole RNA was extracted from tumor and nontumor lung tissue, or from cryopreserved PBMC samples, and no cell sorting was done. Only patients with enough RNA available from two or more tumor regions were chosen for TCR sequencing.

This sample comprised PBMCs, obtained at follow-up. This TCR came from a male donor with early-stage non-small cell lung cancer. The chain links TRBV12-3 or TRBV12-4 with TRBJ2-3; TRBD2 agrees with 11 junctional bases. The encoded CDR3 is CASMTSGKSNTQYF. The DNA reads TGTGCCAGCATGACTAGCGGGAAGTCAAATACGCAGTATTTT.